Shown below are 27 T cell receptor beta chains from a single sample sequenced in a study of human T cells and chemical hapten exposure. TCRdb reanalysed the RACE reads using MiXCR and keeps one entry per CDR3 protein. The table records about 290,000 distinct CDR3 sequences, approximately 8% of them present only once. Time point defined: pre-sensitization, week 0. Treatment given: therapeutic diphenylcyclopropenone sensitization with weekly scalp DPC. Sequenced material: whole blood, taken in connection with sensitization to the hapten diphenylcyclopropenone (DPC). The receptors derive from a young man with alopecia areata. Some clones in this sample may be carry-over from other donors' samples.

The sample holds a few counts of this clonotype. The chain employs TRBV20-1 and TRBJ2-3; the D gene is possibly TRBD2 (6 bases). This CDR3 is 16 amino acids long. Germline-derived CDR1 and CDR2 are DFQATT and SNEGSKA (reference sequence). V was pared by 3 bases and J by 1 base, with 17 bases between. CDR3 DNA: TGCAGTGCTAGTGACCCGGGGTGGGGGGGCACAGATACGCAGTATTTT. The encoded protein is CSASDPGWGGTDTQYF.

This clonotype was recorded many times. This CDR3 reads CASSSRQTGELFF. The CDR3 DNA sequence: TGTGCCAGCAGTTCTCGACAGACCGGGGAGCTGTTTTTT. V is TRBV28 and J is TRBJ2-2; weak D call: TRBD1 (5 bases). The CDR3 sequence is 13 residues long. Germline CDR1 is MDHEN and CDR2 is SYDVKM. V dropped 4 bases and J dropped 5 bases, with 8 bases sitting between them.

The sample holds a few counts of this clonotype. In nucleotides, the CDR3 is TGTGCCAGCAGCTTAGAGGGCCGGTTCAGCTCCTATAATTCACCCCTCCACTTT. It encodes CASSLEGRFSSYNSPLHF. The chain employs TRBV7-2 and TRBJ1-6; no clear D. This CDR3 is 18 amino acids long. Germline CDR1 SGHTA, CDR2 FQGNSA. The ends were cut back, 1 base at V and 0 bases at J, with 13 bases in the middle. Full variable domain (remainder filled in from reference TRBV7-2 and TRBJ1-6): GAGVSQSPSNKVTEKGKDVELRCDPISGHTALYWYRQSLGQGLEFLIYFQGNSAPDKSGLPSDRFSAERTGGSVSTLTIQRTQQEDSAVYLCASSLEGRFSSYNSPLHFGNGTRLTVT.

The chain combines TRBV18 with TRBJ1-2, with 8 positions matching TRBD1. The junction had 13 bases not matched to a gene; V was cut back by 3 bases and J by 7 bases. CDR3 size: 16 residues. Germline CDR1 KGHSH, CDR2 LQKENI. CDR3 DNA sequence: TGTGCCAGCTCACCCGACAGAGGACAGGGCGCGGCTGGCTACACCTTC. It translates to CASSPDRGQGAAGYTF.

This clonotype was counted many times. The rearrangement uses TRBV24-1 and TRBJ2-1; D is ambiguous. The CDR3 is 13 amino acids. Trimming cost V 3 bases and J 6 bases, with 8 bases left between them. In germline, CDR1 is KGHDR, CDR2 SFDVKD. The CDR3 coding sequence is TGTGCCACCAGTGATCCATCTAGCAATGAGCAGTTCTTC. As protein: CATSDPSSNEQFF.

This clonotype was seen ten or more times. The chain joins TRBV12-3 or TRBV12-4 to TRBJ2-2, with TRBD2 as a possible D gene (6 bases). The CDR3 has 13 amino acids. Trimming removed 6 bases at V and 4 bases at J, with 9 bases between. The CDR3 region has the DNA TGTGCCAGCAGCCCCGGGGGCACCGGGGAGCTGTTTTTT. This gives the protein CASSPGGTGELFF.

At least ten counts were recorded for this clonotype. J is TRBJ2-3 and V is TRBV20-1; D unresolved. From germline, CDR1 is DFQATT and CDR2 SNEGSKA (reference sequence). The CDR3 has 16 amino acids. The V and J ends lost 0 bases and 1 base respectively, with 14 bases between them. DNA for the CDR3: TGCAGTGCTAGAGATAGAATTCGGGCGGGCACAGATACGCAGTATTTT. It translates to CSARDRIRAGTDTQYF.

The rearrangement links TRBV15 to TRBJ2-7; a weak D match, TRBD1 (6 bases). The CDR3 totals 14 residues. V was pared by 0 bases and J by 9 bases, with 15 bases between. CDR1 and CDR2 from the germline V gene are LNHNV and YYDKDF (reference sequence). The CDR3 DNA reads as TGTGCCACCAGCAGAGATTTCGGGACAAAGGGGCAGTACGTC. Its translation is CATSRDFGTKGQYV.

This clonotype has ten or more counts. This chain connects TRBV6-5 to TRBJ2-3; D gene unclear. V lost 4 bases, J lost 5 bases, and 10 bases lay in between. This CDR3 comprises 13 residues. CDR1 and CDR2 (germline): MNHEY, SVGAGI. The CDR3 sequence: CASSSPVRDTQYF. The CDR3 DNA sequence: TGTGCCAGCAGTTCTCCGGTGAGAGATACGCAGTATTTT.

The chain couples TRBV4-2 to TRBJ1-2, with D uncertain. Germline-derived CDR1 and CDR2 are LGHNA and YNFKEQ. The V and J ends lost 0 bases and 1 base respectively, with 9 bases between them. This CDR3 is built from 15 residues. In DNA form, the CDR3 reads TGTGCCAGCAGCCAAGAATCCGGGATTAACTATGGCTACACCTTC. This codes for CASSQESGINYGYTF.

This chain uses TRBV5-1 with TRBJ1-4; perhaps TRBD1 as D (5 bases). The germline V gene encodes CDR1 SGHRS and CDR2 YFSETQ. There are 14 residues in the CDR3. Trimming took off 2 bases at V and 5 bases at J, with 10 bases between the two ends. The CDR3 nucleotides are TGCGCCAGCAGCTTCCAGGGAGGGAATGAAAAACTGTTTTTT. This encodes CASSFQGGNEKLFF. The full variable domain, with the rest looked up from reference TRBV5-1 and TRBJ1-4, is KAGVTQTPRYLIKTRGQQVTLSCSPISGHRSVSWYQQTPGQGLQFLFEYFSETQRNKGNFPGRFSGRQFSNSRSEMNVSTLELGDSALYLCASSFQGGNEKLFFGSGTQLSVL.

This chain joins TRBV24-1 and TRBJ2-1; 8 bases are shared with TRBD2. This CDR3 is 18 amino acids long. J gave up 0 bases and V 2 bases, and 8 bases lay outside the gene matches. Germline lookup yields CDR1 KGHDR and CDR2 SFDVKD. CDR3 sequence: CATSDSETSVSSYNEQFF. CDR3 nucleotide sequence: TGTGCCACCAGTGATTCAGAGACTAGCGTTAGCTCCTACAATGAGCAGTTCTTC.

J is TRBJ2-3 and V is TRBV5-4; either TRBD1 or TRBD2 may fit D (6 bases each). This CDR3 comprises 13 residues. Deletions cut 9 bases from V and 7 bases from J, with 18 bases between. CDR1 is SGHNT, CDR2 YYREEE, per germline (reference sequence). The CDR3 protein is CATARGLVNTQYF. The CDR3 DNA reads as TGTGCCACCGCCCGGGGGCTGGTAAATACGCAGTATTTT.

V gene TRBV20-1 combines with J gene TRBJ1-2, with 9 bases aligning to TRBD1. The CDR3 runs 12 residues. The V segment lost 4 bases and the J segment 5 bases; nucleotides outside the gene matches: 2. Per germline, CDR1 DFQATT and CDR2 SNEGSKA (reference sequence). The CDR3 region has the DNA TGCAGTGCTAAAGACAGGGGGTATGGCTACACCTTC. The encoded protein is CSAKDRGYGYTF.

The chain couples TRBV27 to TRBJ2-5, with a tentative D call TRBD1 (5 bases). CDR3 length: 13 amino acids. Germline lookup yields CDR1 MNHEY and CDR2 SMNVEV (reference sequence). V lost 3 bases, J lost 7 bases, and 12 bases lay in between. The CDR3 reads CASSFQAQGTQYF. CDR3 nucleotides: TGTGCCAGCAGTTTCCAGGCCCAGGGGACCCAGTACTTC.

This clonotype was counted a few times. The CDR3 DNA reads TGCGCCAGCAGCCAAAAAAAAGGGACAGGGTTATTAAACATTCAGTACTTC. Residues: CASSQKKGTGLLNIQYF. The gene calls are TRBV4-3 and TRBJ2-4, with 9 nucleotides matching TRBD1. Unmatched junction bases numbered 11, after V lost 2 bases and J lost 6 bases. The CDR3 sequence is 17 residues long. CDR1 is LGHNA and CDR2 is YSLEER in the germline V gene.

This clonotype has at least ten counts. The CDR3 DNA follows: TGTGCCAGCAGTCCCGGACTAGCGGCCAACTACGAGCAGTACGTC. Protein sequence: CASSPGLAANYEQYV. The rearrangement links TRBV12-3 or TRBV12-4 to TRBJ2-7; the match to TRBD2 covers 10 bases. The CDR3 extends over 15 amino acids. V was pared by 5 bases and J by 3 bases, with 7 bases of the junction left unmatched.

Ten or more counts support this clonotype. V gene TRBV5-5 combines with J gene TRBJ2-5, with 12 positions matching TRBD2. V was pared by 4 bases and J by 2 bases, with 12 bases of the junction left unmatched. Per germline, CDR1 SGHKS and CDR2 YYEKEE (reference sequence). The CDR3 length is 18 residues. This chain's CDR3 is CASSQNPPSGGDQETQYF. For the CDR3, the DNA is TGTGCCAGCAGCCAAAACCCCCCTAGCGGGGGGGATCAAGAGACCCAGTACTTC.

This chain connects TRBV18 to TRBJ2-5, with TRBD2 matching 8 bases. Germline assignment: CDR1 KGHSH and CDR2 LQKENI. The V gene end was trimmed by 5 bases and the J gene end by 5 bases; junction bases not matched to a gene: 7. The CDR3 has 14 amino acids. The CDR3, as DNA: TGTGCCAGCTCAAGGGGACTAGATGTGGAGACCCAGTACTTC. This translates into CASSRGLDVETQYF.

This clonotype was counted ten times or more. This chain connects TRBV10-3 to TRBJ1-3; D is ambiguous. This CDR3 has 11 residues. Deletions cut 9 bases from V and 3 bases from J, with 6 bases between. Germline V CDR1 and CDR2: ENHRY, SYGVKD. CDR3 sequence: CAIKGGNTIYF. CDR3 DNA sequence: TGTGCCATAAAGGGTGGAAACACCATATATTTT.

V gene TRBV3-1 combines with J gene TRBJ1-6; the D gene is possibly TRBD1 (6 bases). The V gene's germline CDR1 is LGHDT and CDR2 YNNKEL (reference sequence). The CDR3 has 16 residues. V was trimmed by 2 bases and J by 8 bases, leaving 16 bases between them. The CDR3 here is CASSQPGEVLDSPLHF. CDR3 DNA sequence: TGTGCCAGCAGCCAACCAGGGGAGGTCTTGGATTCACCCCTCCACTTT.

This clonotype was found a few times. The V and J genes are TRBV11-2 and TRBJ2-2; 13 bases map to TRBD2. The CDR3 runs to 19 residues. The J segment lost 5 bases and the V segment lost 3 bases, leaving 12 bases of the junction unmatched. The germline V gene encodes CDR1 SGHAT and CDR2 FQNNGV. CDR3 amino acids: CASSFLGLAGDSGTGELFF. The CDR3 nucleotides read TGTGCCAGCAGCTTCCTCGGACTAGCGGGGGACTCGGGGACCGGGGAGCTGTTTTTT. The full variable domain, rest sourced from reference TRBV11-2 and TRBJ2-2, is EAGVAQSPRYKIIEKRQSVAFWCNPISGHATLYWYQQILGQGPKLLIQFQNNGVVDDSQLPKDRFSAERLKGVDSTLKIQPAKLEDSAVYLCASSFLGLAGDSGTGELFFGEGSRLTVL.

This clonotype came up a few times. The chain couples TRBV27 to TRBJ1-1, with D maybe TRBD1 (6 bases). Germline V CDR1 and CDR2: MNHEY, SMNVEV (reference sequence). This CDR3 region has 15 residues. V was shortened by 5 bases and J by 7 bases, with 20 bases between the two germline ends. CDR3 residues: CASSEPGHLPFEAFF. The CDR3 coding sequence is TGTGCCAGCAGTGAACCGGGACACCTCCCGTTTGAAGCTTTCTTT.

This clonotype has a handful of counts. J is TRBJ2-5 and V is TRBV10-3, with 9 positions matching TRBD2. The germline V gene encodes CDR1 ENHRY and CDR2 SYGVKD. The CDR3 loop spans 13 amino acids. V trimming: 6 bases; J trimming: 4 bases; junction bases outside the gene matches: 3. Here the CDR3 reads CAIRAGGRETQYF. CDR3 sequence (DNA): TGTGCCATCAGGGCGGGGGGGCGAGAGACCCAGTACTTC.

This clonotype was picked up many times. CDR3 sequence reads: CATSDPGLNTGELFF. The CDR3 DNA reads as TGTGCCACCAGTGATCCGGGGCTGAACACCGGGGAGCTGTTTTTT. This chain joins TRBV24-1 and TRBJ2-2; D is possibly TRBD1 or TRBD2 (5 bases each). Trimming left V 3 bases short and J 1 base short, with 8 bases between. Germline values: CDR1 KGHDR, CDR2 SFDVKD. There are 15 residues in the CDR3.

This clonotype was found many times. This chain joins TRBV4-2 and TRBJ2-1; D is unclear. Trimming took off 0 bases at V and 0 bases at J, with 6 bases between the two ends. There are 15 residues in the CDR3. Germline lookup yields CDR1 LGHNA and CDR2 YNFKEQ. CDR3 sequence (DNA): TGTGCCAGCAGCCAAGATCAGAGCTCCTACAATGAGCAGTTCTTC. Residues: CASSQDQSSYNEQFF.

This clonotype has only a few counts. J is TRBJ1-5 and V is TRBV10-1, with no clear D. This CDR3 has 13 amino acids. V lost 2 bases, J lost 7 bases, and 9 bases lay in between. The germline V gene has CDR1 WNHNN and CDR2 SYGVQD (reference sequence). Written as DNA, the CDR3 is TGCGCCAGCAGTGAGGGGGAAGGACAGCCCCAGCATTTT. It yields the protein CASSEGEGQPQHF.